The present T cell receptor beta chain was sequenced within a study of T cell repertoires in cytomegalovirus infection. On the study more broadly: Both recently identified HLA-C-restricted and well-studied HLA-B-restricted CMV epitopes were used in the study.

This CDR3 has 15 amino acids. Germline assignment: CDR1 LGHNA and CDR2 YNFKEQ. V was clipped by 0 bases and J by 4 bases; unmatched bases: 3. Whole-study findings and limits: The response measured ex vivo was dominated by TCR beta clonotypes (HLA-C-restricted and CMV-specific). Summed frequency of shared TCR beta families picked out CMV carriers who also had the relevant HLA.

TCRdb re-called the reads through MiXCR, storing one row per CDR3 protein. The sample yields around 340,000 distinct CDR3 sequences, approximately 32% seen once. In this sample, this clonotype turned up once. The antigen remains undetermined. The gene calls are TRBV4-2 and TRBJ2-5; 9 positions match TRBD2. Sequences were derived from cultured PBMCs, sampled from culture after CMV antigen stimulation. This sequence originates from a human donor in good health (CMV status not recorded). Some clones in this sample may be carry-over from other donors' samples. Here the CDR3 DNA reads TGTGCCAGCAGCCAAGACGAGCGGGGGGCAGAGACCCAGTACTTC. Translating it yields CASSQDERGAETQYF.